This T cell receptor beta chain was captured in a study of spatial heterogeneity in lung cancer. Study-level information: Mean representation of each unique TCR and UMI combination in the raw reads exceeded nine occurrences.

The CDR3 is 13 amino acids. From germline, CDR1 is SSHAT and CDR2 FNYEAQ (reference sequence). This clonotype was counted only a few times. Compared with germline, one end of the junction differs, possibly owing to a read error. As for time point: blood at routine non-recurrence follow-up after resection. The study sequenced unsorted whole RNA from tumor, nontumor lung or frozen PBMC. A distinct unique molecular identifier was carried by each TCR cDNA molecule. TCRdb itself ran the 5' RACE reads through MiXCR, one entry per CDR3 protein. The sample lists about 70,000 distinct CDR3 sequences, around 8.9% occurring once.

Sequencing was performed on PBMCs, taken at follow-up. The chain employs TRBV7-7 and TRBJ2-7, with 7 bases fitting TRBD1. This receptor was taken from a female donor with early-stage non-small cell lung cancer. The CDR3 coding sequence is TGTGCTAGCAGCACCGACAGGGACAACGAGCAGTACTTC. This encodes CASSTDRDNEQYF.